This T cell receptor beta chain derives from a study of T cell changes during pregnancy in multiple sclerosis. This clone was counted a single time. Only in-frame clones appear in the TCRdb table, and some are missing; sequencing was by immunoSEQ multiplex PCR. The sample consists of around 130,000 clones, under 95% of them appearing once. The CDR3 contains 16 residues. V was trimmed by 0 bases and J by 2 bases, leaving 13 bases between them. Germline values: CDR1 SGDLS, CDR2 YYNGEE. The chain carries TRBV9 and TRBJ2-3; perhaps TRBD1 as D (6 bases). This TCR came from a female donor with multiple sclerosis, enrolled in a pregnancy study. The input for sequencing was peripheral blood, taken before pregnancy. Here the CDR3 reads CASSVEQGLFTDTQYF. The CDR3 DNA follows: TGTGCCAGCAGCGTAGAACAGGGATTATTCACAGATACGCAGTATTTT.